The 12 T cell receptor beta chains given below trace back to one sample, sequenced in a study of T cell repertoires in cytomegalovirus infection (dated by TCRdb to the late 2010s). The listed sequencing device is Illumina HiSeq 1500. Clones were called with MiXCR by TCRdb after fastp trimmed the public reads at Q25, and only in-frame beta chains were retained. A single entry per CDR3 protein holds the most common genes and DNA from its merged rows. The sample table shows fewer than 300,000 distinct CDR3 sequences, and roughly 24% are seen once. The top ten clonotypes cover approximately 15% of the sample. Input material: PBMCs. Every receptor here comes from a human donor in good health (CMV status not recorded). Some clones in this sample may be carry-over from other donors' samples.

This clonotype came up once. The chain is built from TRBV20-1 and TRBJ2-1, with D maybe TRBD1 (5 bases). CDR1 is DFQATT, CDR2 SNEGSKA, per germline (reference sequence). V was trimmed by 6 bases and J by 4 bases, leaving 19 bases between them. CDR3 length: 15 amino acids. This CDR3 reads CSANQQELYYNEQFF. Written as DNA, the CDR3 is TGCAGTGCCAACCAACAGGAGCTCTATTACAATGAGCAGTTCTTC.

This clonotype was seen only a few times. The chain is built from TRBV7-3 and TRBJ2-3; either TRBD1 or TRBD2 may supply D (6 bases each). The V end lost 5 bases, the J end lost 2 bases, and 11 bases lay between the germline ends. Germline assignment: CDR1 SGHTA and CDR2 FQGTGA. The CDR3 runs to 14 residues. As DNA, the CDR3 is TGTGCCAGCAGCAAGACGGGGGCCACAGATACGCAGTATTTT. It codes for CASSKTGATDTQYF.

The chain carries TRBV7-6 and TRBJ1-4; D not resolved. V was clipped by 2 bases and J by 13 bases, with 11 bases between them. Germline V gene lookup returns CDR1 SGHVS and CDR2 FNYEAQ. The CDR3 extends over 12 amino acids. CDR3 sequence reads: CASSLSENGLFF. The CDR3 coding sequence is TGTGCCAGCAGCTTATCCGAGAACGGACTGTTTTTT. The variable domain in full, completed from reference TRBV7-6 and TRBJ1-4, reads GAGVSQSPRYKVTKRGQDVALRCDPISGHVSLYWYRQALGQGPEFLTYFNYEAQQDKSGLPNDRFSAERPEGSISTLTIQRTEQRDSAMYRCASSLSENGLFFGSGTQLSVL.

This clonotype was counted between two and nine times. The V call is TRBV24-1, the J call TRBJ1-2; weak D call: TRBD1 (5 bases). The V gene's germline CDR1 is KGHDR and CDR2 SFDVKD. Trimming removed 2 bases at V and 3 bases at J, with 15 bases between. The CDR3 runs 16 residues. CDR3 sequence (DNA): TGTGCCACCAGTGATTCCGGGACCGCCGGGCACTATGGCTACACCTTC. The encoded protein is CATSDSGTAGHYGYTF.

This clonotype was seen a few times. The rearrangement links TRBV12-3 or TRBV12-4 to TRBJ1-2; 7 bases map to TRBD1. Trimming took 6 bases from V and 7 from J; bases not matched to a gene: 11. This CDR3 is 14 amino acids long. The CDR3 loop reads CASSPTLTGSGYTF. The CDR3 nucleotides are TGTGCCAGCAGCCCCACCCTGACAGGGTCTGGCTACACCTTC.

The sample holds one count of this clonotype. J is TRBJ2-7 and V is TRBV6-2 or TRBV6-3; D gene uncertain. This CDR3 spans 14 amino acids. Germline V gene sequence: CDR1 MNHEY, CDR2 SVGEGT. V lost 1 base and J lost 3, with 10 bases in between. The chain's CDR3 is CASSYWIGVYEQYF. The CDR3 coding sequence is TGTGCCAGCAGTTACTGGATAGGAGTCTACGAGCAGTACTTC.

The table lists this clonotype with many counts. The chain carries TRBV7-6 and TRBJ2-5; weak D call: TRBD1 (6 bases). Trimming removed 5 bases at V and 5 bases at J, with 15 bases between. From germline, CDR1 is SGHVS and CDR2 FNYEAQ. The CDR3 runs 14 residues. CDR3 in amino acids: CASSEQGGRETQYF. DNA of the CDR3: TGTGCCAGCAGCGAACAGGGCGGCCGGGAGACCCAGTACTTC.

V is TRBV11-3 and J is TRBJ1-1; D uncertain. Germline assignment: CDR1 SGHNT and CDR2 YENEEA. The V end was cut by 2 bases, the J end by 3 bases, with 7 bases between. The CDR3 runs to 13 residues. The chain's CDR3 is CASSLQADTEAFF. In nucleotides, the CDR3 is TGTGCCAGCAGCTTACAAGCGGACACTGAAGCTTTCTTT.

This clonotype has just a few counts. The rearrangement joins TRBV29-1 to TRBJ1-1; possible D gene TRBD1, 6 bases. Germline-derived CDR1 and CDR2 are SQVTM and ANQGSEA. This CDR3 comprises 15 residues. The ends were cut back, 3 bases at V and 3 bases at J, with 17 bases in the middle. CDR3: CSVEVSGESDTEAFF. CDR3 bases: TGCAGCGTTGAGGTTTCAGGGGAATCTGACACTGAAGCTTTCTTT. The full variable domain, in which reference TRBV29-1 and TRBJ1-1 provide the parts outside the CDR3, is SAVISQKPSRDICQRGTSLTIQCQVDSQVTMMFWYRQQPGQSLTLIATANQGSEATYESGFVIDKFPISRPNLTFSTLTVSNMSPEDSSIYLCSVEVSGESDTEAFFGQGTRLTVV.

CDR3 residues: CASSSWKSSYEQYF. The CDR3 nucleotides read TGTGCCAGCAGCTCGTGGAAGAGTTCCTACGAGCAGTACTTC. The chain couples TRBV5-4 to TRBJ2-7; no reliable D call. V gave up 3 bases and J gave up 1 base, with 11 bases separating them. The CDR3 length is 14 residues. The germline V gene encodes CDR1 SGHNT and CDR2 YYREEE (reference sequence).

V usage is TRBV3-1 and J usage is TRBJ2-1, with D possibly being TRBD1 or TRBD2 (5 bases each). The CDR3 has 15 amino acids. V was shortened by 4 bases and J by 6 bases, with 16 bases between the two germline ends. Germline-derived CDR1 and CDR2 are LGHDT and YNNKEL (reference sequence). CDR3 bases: TGTGCCAGCAGCCCCTCTTTTGGGGGAGTCAATGAGCAGTTCTTC. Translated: CASSPSFGGVNEQFF.

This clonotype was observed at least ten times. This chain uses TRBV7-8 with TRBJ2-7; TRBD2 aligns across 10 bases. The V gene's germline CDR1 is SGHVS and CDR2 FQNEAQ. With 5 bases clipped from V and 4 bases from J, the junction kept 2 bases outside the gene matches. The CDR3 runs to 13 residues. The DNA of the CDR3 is TGTGCCAGCAGCCGGACTAGCGGTTACGAGCAGTACTTC. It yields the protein CASSRTSGYEQYF.